These 20 T cell receptor beta chains were all obtained from the same sample, sequenced in a study of OX40 agonist ivuxolimab in advanced cancers. Measured with immunoSEQ multiplex PCR; TCRdb has only the in-frame clones, and not every one. The table lists 57,000 or so clones, about four fifths of them singletons. The sequencing used CD4+ or CD8+ T cells sorted from blood, collected in a trial of the OX40 agonist ivuxolimab. Receptors originate from an adult with an advanced solid tumor such as melanoma, head and neck, liver or kidney cancer.

J is TRBJ1-6 and V is TRBV27, with a possible D match to TRBD1 (6 bases). The CDR3 totals 16 residues. V lost 5 bases, J lost 0 bases, and 11 bases lay in between. Germline CDR1 is MNHEY and CDR2 is SMNVEV (reference sequence). The CDR3 bases are TGTGCCAGCAGTGCTACAGGGAGCTCCTATAATTCACCCCTCCACTTT. The encoded protein is CASSATGSSYNSPLHF.

The genes are TRBV6-6 and TRBJ2-3, with 16 bases lining up with TRBD2. Germline CDR1 reads MNHNY; CDR2 reads SVGAGI (reference sequence). V gave up 4 bases and J gave up 5 bases; unmatched junction bases: 3. This CDR3 region has 16 residues. CDR3 region: CASSSGLAGGRDTQYF. DNA of the CDR3: TGTGCCAGCAGTTCGGGACTAGCGGGGGGGCGAGATACGCAGTATTTT.

This clone was recorded only once. The chain's CDR3 is CASSPGAGLGYGYTF. Here the CDR3 DNA reads TGTGCCAGCAGCCCTGGGGCGGGGCTAGGCTATGGCTACACCTTC. The gene calls are TRBV7-9 and TRBJ1-2; D is perhaps TRBD1 (5 bases). This CDR3 has 15 amino acids. Deletions cut 5 bases from V and 4 bases from J, with 17 bases between. Germline V gene data show CDR1 as SEHNR and CDR2 as FQNEAQ (reference sequence).

The chain carries TRBV7-6 and TRBJ2-3, with D possibly TRBD2 on 6 matching bases. This CDR3 is 16 amino acids long. Germline values: CDR1 SGHVS, CDR2 FNYEAQ. Trimming shortened V by 1 base and J by 0 bases, and 11 bases separated the two germline ends. This CDR3 is CASSLGTSGSTDTQYF. CDR3 coding DNA: TGTGCCAGCAGCTTAGGTACCAGCGGGAGCACAGATACGCAGTATTTT.

V and J are TRBV7-2 and TRBJ2-3, with D possibly matching TRBD1 (5 bases). V was cut by 5 bases and J by 6 bases, with 15 bases left in between. The length of the CDR3 is 14 residues. The germline gives CDR1 SGHTA, CDR2 FQGNSA. The CDR3 protein is CASSMPGLSDTQYF. The CDR3 region has the DNA TGTGCCAGCAGCATGCCAGGGTTGTCGGATACGCAGTATTTT. Combining the CDR3 with reference TRBV7-2 and TRBJ2-3 gives the whole variable domain GAGVSQSPSNKVTEKGKDVELRCDPISGHTALYWYRQSLGQGLEFLIYFQGNSAPDKSGLPSDRFSAERTGGSVSTLTIQRTQQEDSAVYLCASSMPGLSDTQYFGPGTRLTVL.

The chain couples TRBV11-3 to TRBJ2-3; D possibly corresponds to TRBD1 (5 bases). This CDR3 contains 13 residues. The ends were cut back, 1 base at V and 5 bases at J, with 7 bases in the middle. Germline CDR1 and CDR2: SGHNT and YENEEA. The CDR3, as DNA: TGTGCCAGCAGCTTAGGGGGCATAGATACGCAGTATTTT. It yields the protein CASSLGGIDTQYF.

The J gene is TRBJ1-2, the V gene TRBV7-6; unclear D gene. Between the trimmed V and J ends, which lost 1 base and 3 bases, there was a span of 6 bases. Germline V gene sequence: CDR1 SGHVS, CDR2 FNYEAQ. The CDR3 is made up of 13 amino acids. CDR3 residues: CASSLGRDYGYTF. The CDR3 coding sequence is TGTGCCAGCAGCTTAGGAAGGGACTATGGCTACACCTTC.

The chain combines TRBV6-4 with TRBJ1-4; D perhaps matches TRBD1 (5 bases). CDR1 is MRHNA, CDR2 SNTAGT, per germline. The length of the CDR3 is 19 residues. Trimming stripped 4 bases from V and 6 bases from J, with 27 bases between. This CDR3 reads CASSGGALGTGPLYEKLFF. CDR3 nucleotides: TGTGCCAGCAGTGGAGGGGCTTTGGGCACTGGGCCATTGTATGAAAAACTGTTTTTT.

V usage is TRBV30 and J usage is TRBJ2-2; tentatively, D is TRBD1 (6 bases). The germline V gene has CDR1 GTSNPN and CDR2 SVGIG (reference sequence). Trimming removed 0 bases at V and 5 bases at J, with 13 bases between. The CDR3 is 15 amino acids. CDR3 in DNA: TGTGCCTGGAGTGTCCTACGCACAGGGACCGGGGAGCTGTTTTTT. This encodes CAWSVLRTGTGELFF. Combining the CDR3 with reference TRBV30 and TRBJ2-2 gives the whole variable domain SQTIHQWPATLVQPVGSPLSLECTVEGTSNPNLYWYRQAAGRGLQLLFYSVGIGQISSEVPQNLSASRPQDRQFILSSKKLLLSDSGFYLCAWSVLRTGTGELFFGEGSRLTVL.

The chain has TRBV25-1 and TRBJ1-2, with D maybe TRBD1 (5 bases). V dropped 2 bases and J dropped 1 base, with 8 bases sitting between them. Germline CDR1 is MGHDK and CDR2 is SYGVNS. The CDR3 consists of 14 residues. In nucleotides, the CDR3 is TGTGCCAGCAGTGAAGGGGCGAATAACTATGGCTACACCTTC. Amino acids: CASSEGANNYGYTF.

DNA of the CDR3: TGTGCCAGCAGTTCTCCTCGAGGGACTGGGACACCCCTCCACTTT. It encodes CASSSPRGTGTPLHF. The V call is TRBV7-2, the J call TRBJ1-6, with D perhaps matching TRBD1 (5 bases). The CDR3 contains 15 residues. Germline CDR1 and CDR2: SGHTA and FQGNSA. V lost 6 bases to trimming and J lost 11 bases, with 20 bases between them. Filled out from reference TRBV7-2 and TRBJ1-6, the complete variable domain reads GAGVSQSPSNKVTEKGKDVELRCDPISGHTALYWYRQSLGQGLEFLIYFQGNSAPDKSGLPSDRFSAERTGGSVSTLTIQRTQQEDSAVYLCASSSPRGTGTPLHFGNGTRLTVT.

The chain links TRBV5-4 to TRBJ2-2; D gene unclear. Looked up from germline, CDR1 is SGHNT and CDR2 is YYREEE (reference sequence). This CDR3 has 13 residues. Deletions cut 1 base from V and 2 bases from J, with 3 bases between. The CDR3 loop reads CASSLYNTGELFF. The CDR3 DNA follows: TGTGCCAGCAGCTTGTATAACACCGGGGAGCTGTTTTTT.

J is TRBJ2-1 and V is TRBV11-1; D perhaps matches TRBD2 (6 bases). V lost 0 bases to trimming and J lost 0 bases, with 9 bases between them. The CDR3 totals 16 residues. Looked up from germline, CDR1 is SGHAT and CDR2 is FQDESV (reference sequence). DNA of the CDR3: TGTGCCAGCAGCTTAGCATCAGCGGGCTCCTACAATGAGCAGTTCTTC. Protein sequence: CASSLASAGSYNEQFF.

The rearrangement joins TRBV25-1 to TRBJ2-7; D uncertain. Trimming removed 5 bases at V and 2 bases at J, with 13 bases between. CDR1 is MGHDK, CDR2 SYGVNS, per germline. The CDR3 has 14 residues. The CDR3 region is CASSPPEPPYEQYF. CDR3 DNA: TGTGCCAGCAGTCCCCCCGAACCGCCCTACGAGCAGTACTTC.

The gene calls are TRBV7-2 and TRBJ1-2; D is perhaps TRBD1 (5 bases). V lost 0 bases and J 6 bases, leaving 11 bases between the germline ends. The CDR3 extends over 14 amino acids. Germline CDR1 SGHTA, CDR2 FQGNSA. The CDR3 protein is CASSLAGATDGYTF. In DNA form, the CDR3 reads TGTGCCAGCAGCTTAGCAGGGGCCACGGATGGCTACACCTTC.

The chain couples TRBV29-1 to TRBJ1-1; no clear D. Per germline, CDR1 SQVTM and CDR2 ANQGSEA. Trimming took 1 base from V and 1 from J, leaving 7 bases between them. CDR3 length: 13 residues. This chain's CDR3 is CSVEVVENTEAFF. The CDR3 coding sequence is TGCAGCGTTGAAGTGGTCGAGAACACTGAAGCTTTCTTT.

In nucleotides, the CDR3 is TGTGCCAGCAGTCCAGGGTTCGGCGACACTGAAGCTTTCTTT. It is translated as CASSPGFGDTEAFF. The chain joins TRBV6-5 to TRBJ1-1; D possibly corresponds to TRBD1 (5 bases). The CDR3 length is 14 residues. The V gene lost 5 bases and the J gene lost 3 bases, with 13 bases spanning the gap. CDR1 is MNHEY, CDR2 SVGAGI, per germline.

V and J are TRBV28 and TRBJ2-5, with D maybe TRBD2 (7 bases). With the DNA end fitting TRBJ2-7 better, the J assignment may be wrong. The CDR3 has 13 amino acids. Germline V gene sequence: CDR1 MDHEN, CDR2 SYDVKM. In DNA form, the CDR3 reads TGTGCCAGCAGTCGCGGGGGCTTCTACGAGCAGTACTTC. Protein: CASSRGGFYEQYF.

The chain is built from TRBV7-2 and TRBJ1-2, with D tentatively TRBD1 (5 bases). The V gene's germline CDR1 is SGHTA and CDR2 FQGNSA. Trimming took 4 bases from V and 1 from J, leaving 7 bases between them. The CDR3 consists of 13 residues. CDR3 sequence: CASSYDSNYGYTF. The CDR3 DNA reads TGTGCCAGCAGCTACGACAGTAACTATGGCTACACCTTC.

To note about this clone: The DNA is omitted, as the CDR3 cannot be located on it reliably, and the CDR3 follows TCRdb's listing. The chain combines TRBV5-6 with TRBJ1-1; the table's D call, TRBD1, has no DNA check behind it. Ends included, the CDR3 has 15 residues. CDR1 and CDR2 from the germline V gene are SGHDT and YYEEEE. The CDR3 region is CASSSWTDSPGKLSF.